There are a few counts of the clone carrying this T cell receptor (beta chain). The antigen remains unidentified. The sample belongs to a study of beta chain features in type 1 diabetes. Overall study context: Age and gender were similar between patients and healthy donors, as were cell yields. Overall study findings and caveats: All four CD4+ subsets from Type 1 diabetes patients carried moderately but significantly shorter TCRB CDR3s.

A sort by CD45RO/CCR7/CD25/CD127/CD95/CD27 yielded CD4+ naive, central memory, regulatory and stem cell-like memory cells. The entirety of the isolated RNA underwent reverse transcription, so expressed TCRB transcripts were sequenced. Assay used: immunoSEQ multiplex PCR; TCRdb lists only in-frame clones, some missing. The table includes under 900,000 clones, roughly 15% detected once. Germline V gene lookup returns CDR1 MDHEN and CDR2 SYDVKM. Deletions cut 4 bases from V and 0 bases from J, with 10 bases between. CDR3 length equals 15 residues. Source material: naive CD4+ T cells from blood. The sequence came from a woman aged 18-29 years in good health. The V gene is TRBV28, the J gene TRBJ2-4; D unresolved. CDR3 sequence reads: CASSSNWLAKNIQYF. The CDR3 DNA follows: TGTGCCAGCAGTTCCAATTGGTTAGCCAAAAACATTCAGTACTTC.